The 23 T cell receptor beta chains listed next were all sequenced from one sample in a study of cytomegalovirus exposure and HLA in healthy donors. The primer mix had 60 Vbeta and 13 Jbeta primers. Produced via immunoSEQ multiplex PCR; TCRdb's table is partial and in-frame only. The table lists about 150,000 clones, roughly 74% of them singletons, with 2.8% in the top ten. The sequencing sample was made of PBMCs. The receptors shown here come from a man between 18 and 29 years old in good health and CMV-seronegative.

V usage is TRBV2 and J usage is TRBJ1-6, with a possible D match to TRBD1 (6 bases). Germline V lookup: CDR1 SNHLY, CDR2 FYNNEI. Trimming took off 7 bases at V and 11 bases at J, with 18 bases between the two ends. The CDR3 length is 14 residues. The CDR3 loop is CASKVGQGNTPLHF. The CDR3 DNA follows: TGTGCCAGCAAGGTGGGGCAGGGGAATACACCCCTCCACTTT.

The chain couples TRBV9 to TRBJ1-2, with a tentative D call TRBD1 (5 bases). Germline CDR1 reads SGDLS; CDR2 reads YYNGEE. V was clipped by 3 bases and J by 4 bases, with 10 bases between them. This CDR3 is 13 amino acids long. The CDR3, as DNA: TGTGCCAGCAGCGCCGACAGCCTCTATGGCTACACCTTC. Translating gives CASSADSLYGYTF.

The V call is TRBV5-8, the J call TRBJ2-7; D unresolved. CDR3 length: 16 residues. Trimming left V 3 bases short and J 4 bases short, with 20 bases between. The V gene's germline CDR1 is SGHTS and CDR2 YDEGEE. CDR3 region: CASSSRKLRAPYEQYF. DNA for the CDR3: TGTGCCAGCAGCTCGCGTAAGTTACGAGCGCCTTACGAGCAGTACTTC.

This chain connects TRBV5-4 to TRBJ1-6; D gene uncertain. Looked up from germline, CDR1 is SGHNT and CDR2 is YYREEE (reference sequence). V gave up 2 bases and J gave up 6 bases, with 15 bases separating them. CDR3 size: 16 residues. In nucleotides, the CDR3 is TGTGCCAGCAGCTTAAATTCCGGGGTCCGTAATTCACCCCTCCACTTT. Residues: CASSLNSGVRNSPLHF.

This chain joins TRBV5-1 and TRBJ2-5, with D perhaps matching TRBD2 (7 bases). This CDR3 has 17 amino acids. V shed 0 bases and J shed 3 bases, with 18 bases lying between them. CDR1 and CDR2 from the germline V gene are SGHRS and YFSETQ. The CDR3 protein is CASSLAITSEGEETQYF. The CDR3, as DNA: TGCGCCAGCAGCTTGGCCATTACTAGCGAGGGGGAAGAGACCCAGTACTTC.

The chain joins TRBV28 to TRBJ2-1; 8 nucleotides match TRBD2. Germline CDR1 MDHEN, CDR2 SYDVKM. V gave up 6 bases and J gave up 0 bases; unmatched junction bases: 10. This CDR3 contains 17 residues. The CDR3 nucleotides are TGTGCCAGCAGCCTACCGGGGGGGCCAAGCTCCTACAATGAGCAGTTCTTC. Amino acids: CASSLPGGPSSYNEQFF. The full variable domain, completed using reference TRBV28 and TRBJ2-1, is DVKVTQSSRYLVKRTGEKVFLECVQDMDHENMFWYRQDPGLGLRLIYFSYDVKMKEKGDIPEGYSVSREKKERFSLILESASTNQTSMYLCASSLPGGPSSYNEQFFGPGTRLTVL.

The genes are TRBV27 and TRBJ2-5; TRBD2 is a possible D gene (6 bases). The last part of the DNA fits TRBJ2-7 better; the J call may be wrong. Germline CDR1 and CDR2: MNHEY and SMNVEV (reference sequence). The length of the CDR3 is 15 residues. CDR3 in DNA: TGTGCCAGCAGTTTATTGGCGGGGTGGAGGAACGAGCAGTACTTC. Translation: CASSLLAGWRNEQYF.

This sequence joins TRBV7-2 and TRBJ2-5; 7 bases fit TRBD2. V was pared by 1 base and J by 0 bases, with 5 bases of the junction left unmatched. The germline V gene has CDR1 SGHTA and CDR2 FQGNSA. The CDR3 sequence is 16 residues long. The CDR3 protein is CASSLGPGGDQETQYF. The CDR3 DNA is TGTGCCAGCAGCTTAGGCCCGGGGGGTGACCAAGAGACCCAGTACTTC.

V gene TRBV2 combines with J gene TRBJ2-4; a possible D gene is TRBD2 (5 bases). This CDR3 contains 14 residues. V lost 3 bases to trimming and J lost 6 bases, with 12 bases between them. Germline assignment: CDR1 SNHLY and CDR2 FYNNEI. The CDR3 sequence: CASSDFRGSNIQYF. The CDR3 bases are TGTGCCAGCAGTGATTTTCGGGGTTCAAACATTCAGTACTTC.

The chain joins TRBV19 to TRBJ2-7; 10 positions agree with TRBD1. Trimming at V came to 6 bases and at J to 2 bases, leaving 7 bases not matched to a gene. The CDR3 contains 15 residues. Germline CDR1 is LNHDA and CDR2 is SQIVND (reference sequence). For the CDR3, the DNA is TGTGCCAGTAGGGGGGGACAGGGGACTCCCTACGAGCAGTACTTC. Its protein product is CASRGGQGTPYEQYF.

In DNA, the CDR3 is TGCGCCAGCAGCCAAGTGTGGGAAGGGGGGCCCCAGCATTTT. Its translation is CASSQVWEGGPQHF. This chain connects TRBV4-1 to TRBJ1-5; tentative D call: TRBD1 (6 bases). The germline V gene has CDR1 MGHRA and CDR2 YSYEKL. This CDR3 has 14 amino acids. Trimming removed 1 base at V and 9 bases at J, with 13 bases between.

V is TRBV10-3 and J is TRBJ1-5; TRBD1 matches at 9 bases. The CDR3 loop spans 16 amino acids. V was pared by 6 bases and J by 8 bases, with 14 bases of the junction left unmatched. Germline V CDR1 and CDR2: ENHRY, SYGVKD. In nucleotides, the CDR3 is TGTGCCATCAGAGCCGAGGGACAGGGAGGCTCAGAGCCCCAGCATTTT. As protein: CAIRAEGQGGSEPQHF.

This clone has only a few counts. V gene TRBV4-1 combines with J gene TRBJ2-2; D uncertain. Trimming took off 0 bases at V and 4 bases at J, with 6 bases between the two ends. CDR3 length: 14 residues. Germline CDR1 is MGHRA and CDR2 is YSYEKL. CDR3 residues: CASSQDGVTGELFF. The CDR3, as DNA: TGCGCCAGCAGCCAAGATGGAGTCACCGGGGAGCTGTTTTTT.

This clone was recorded a few times. V is TRBV5-1 and J is TRBJ2-5; tentative D call: TRBD2 (7 bases). This CDR3 spans 14 amino acids. V was shortened by 3 bases and J by 6 bases, with 15 bases between the two germline ends. Germline CDR1 and CDR2: SGHRS and YFSETQ. The DNA for the CDR3 is TGCGCCAGCAGCTCGGATGGGGGGGCTAAGACCCAGTACTTC. Protein sequence: CASSSDGGAKTQYF. The full variable domain, its missing parts supplied by reference TRBV5-1 and TRBJ2-5, is KAGVTQTPRYLIKTRGQQVTLSCSPISGHRSVSWYQQTPGQGLQFLFEYFSETQRNKGNFPGRFSGRQFSNSRSEMNVSTLELGDSALYLCASSSDGGAKTQYFGPGTRLLVL.

This clone has just one count. The chain couples TRBV4-3 to TRBJ2-1; tentatively, D is TRBD2 (7 bases). The V end was cut by 0 bases, the J end by 4 bases, with 16 bases between. The CDR3 runs 17 residues. From germline, CDR1 is LGHNA and CDR2 YSLEER. CDR3 loop: CASSQELEGGSYNEQFF. CDR3 nucleotides: TGCGCCAGCAGCCAAGAGCTTGAGGGGGGGTCGTACAATGAGCAGTTCTTC.

Regarding this clone: The same CDR3 is also encoded by other DNA sequences in this sample. This chain links TRBV18 with TRBJ1-1, with D perhaps matching TRBD1 (5 bases). CDR1 and CDR2 from the germline V gene are KGHSH and LQKENI. The CDR3 has 13 amino acids. V was pared by 5 bases and J by 1 base, with 8 bases between. CDR3 amino acids: CASSLGGNTEAFF. Here the CDR3 DNA reads TGTGCCAGCTCATTGGGGGGGAACACTGAAGCTTTCTTT. Full variable domain (outside the CDR3, taken from reference TRBV18 and TRBJ1-1): NAGVMQNPRHLVRRRGQEARLRCSPMKGHSHVYWYRQLPEEGLKFMVYLQKENIIDESGMPKERFSAEFPKEGPSILRIQQVVRGDSAAYFCASSLGGNTEAFFGQGTRLTVV.

This clone has a handful of counts. J is TRBJ2-5 and V is TRBV5-6, with 10 bases aligning to TRBD2. The CDR3 runs 18 residues. The trim removed 1 base at V and 3 bases at J, leaving 12 bases unmatched. CDR1 and CDR2 (germline): SGHDT, YYEEEE. The CDR3 sequence is CASSLRLAGGPWKETQYF. CDR3 nucleotides: TGTGCCAGCAGCTTGAGGTTAGCGGGGGGTCCGTGGAAAGAGACCCAGTACTTC.

This chain joins TRBV5-5 and TRBJ2-5, with D tentatively TRBD1 (6 bases). Germline CDR1 and CDR2: SGHKS and YYEKEE (reference sequence). The CDR3 covers 16 residues. With 4 bases removed from V and 4 bases from J, the gap between germline ends came to 20 bases. CDR3 sequence (DNA): TGTGCCAGCAGCGGTGGGACAACCGGAGGTGTAGAGACCCAGTACTTC. It translates to CASSGGTTGGVETQYF.

The chain has TRBV29-1 and TRBJ1-2; 9 bases fit TRBD1. Trimming removed 4 bases from V and 1 base from J; junction bases left unmatched: 1. The CDR3 spans 13 residues. Germline assignment: CDR1 SQVTM and CDR2 ANQGSEA. CDR3 in amino acids: CSVGTGVNYGYTF. CDR3 coding DNA: TGCAGCGTTGGGACAGGGGTTAACTATGGCTACACCTTC.

The chain recombines TRBV7-9 with TRBJ1-2; no firm D call. Germline assignment: CDR1 SEHNR and CDR2 FQNEAQ (reference sequence). With 5 bases removed from V and 3 bases from J, the gap between germline ends came to 10 bases. The CDR3 has 13 residues. CDR3 loop: CASSPTGYYGYTF. As DNA, the CDR3 is TGTGCCAGCAGCCCGACCGGGTACTATGGCTACACCTTC.

This chain connects TRBV23-1 to TRBJ2-7; TRBD1 is a possible D gene (6 bases). TRBV23-1 is assigned to the ORF class and has an uncertain function. V shed 0 bases and J shed 1 base, with 22 bases lying between them. This CDR3 has 19 amino acids. The CDR3 region is CASSQSAINGGPHSYEQYV. The DNA of the CDR3 is TGCGCCAGCAGTCAATCGGCTATAAATGGGGGCCCACATTCCTACGAGCAGTACGTC.

The V call is TRBV6-1, the J call TRBJ1-2, with 9 bases fitting TRBD1. Germline V lookup: CDR1 MNHNS, CDR2 SASEGT. There are 17 residues in the CDR3. The V segment lost 2 bases and the J segment 2 bases; nucleotides outside the gene matches: 9. The CDR3 DNA sequence: TGTGCCAGCAGTGAAACCGGGACAGGGCTATCCAACTATGGCTACACCTTC. This encodes CASSETGTGLSNYGYTF.

The CDR3 sequence is CASRPAGQGGTEAFF. The CDR3 coding sequence is TGTGCCAGCAGACCCGCGGGACAGGGGGGCACTGAAGCTTTCTTT. The gene calls are TRBV25-1 and TRBJ1-1; 11 bases fit TRBD1. Per the germline V gene, CDR1 is MGHDK and CDR2 is SYGVNS. The CDR3 runs to 15 residues. J was trimmed by 4 bases and V by 6 bases; bases with no gene match: 7.